Included here is one T cell receptor beta chain sequence, with context. The sample holds many counts of this clonotype. Its antigen specificity is not known. No qualities accompany the bases; no much larger clone lies one base away. This record belongs to a study of CD8 T cells in ankylosing spondylitis (dated by TCRdb to between 2016 and 2019). The study in broad terms: The study set out to find disease-linked TCR variants by profiling T cell receptor beta repertoires in ankylosing spondylitis patients and healthy donors. The full study cohort was made up of roughly 25 ankylosing spondylitis patients and roughly 98 healthy donors. Peripheral blood samples were taken, and synovial fluid was additionally collected from ankylosing spondylitis patients. Overall results and qualifications from the work: A TCR beta motif made up of several highly homologous amino acid variants appeared to be characteristic of blood from ankylosing spondylitis patients. Some of the motif variants had been reported before in the synovial fluid and blood of reactive arthritis patients, a finding that suggests common disease-initiation mechanisms. According to the report, matched synovial fluid samples from ankylosing spondylitis patients were significantly enriched for the disease-linked clones. In peripheral blood, the disease-linked clones were found at relatively low frequencies and had a CD8+ phenotype.

Per the germline V gene, SGDLS is the CDR1 and YYNGEE is the CDR2. V is reduced by 0 bases and J by 12 bases, leaving a spacing of 14 bases between them. From the cysteine up to the phenylalanine, the CDR3 has a length of 13 residues. Left in the record is the CDR3 DNA by itself, 39 bases read in frame from the first base. These reads were obtained on an Illumina HiSeq 2500. TCR beta libraries were prepared by quantitative 5'-RACE with molecular barcodes. The source study handled its data this way. Disease-linked TCR variants were identified with a new computational method built on a probabilistic model of VDJ rearrangement. TCRdb ran its own pipeline on the public reads, namely fastp trimming at Q25 and MiXCR clone calling, and kept in-frame beta chains. Identical CDR3 protein sequences are pooled into one entry, listed with their most common genes and DNA. The V and J calls follow TCRdb's processing rather than the paper's. Recorded for this sample are around 27,000 distinct CDR3 sequences; under 3% of them occurred a single time. The top ten clones comprise around 7.7% of the sample.

The receptor was isolated from a female donor with ankylosing spondylitis or in good health (not recorded which). This receptor chain uses TRBV9 and TRBJ2-3; possibly the D gene is TRBD1, per 5 matching bases. Sequencing used blood, either unsorted or a sorted T cell fraction (not recorded which). The DNA is as follows: TGTGCCAGCAGCGTAGGCCCGGCACAGGCACAGTATTTT. It is translated as CASSVGPAQAQYF.